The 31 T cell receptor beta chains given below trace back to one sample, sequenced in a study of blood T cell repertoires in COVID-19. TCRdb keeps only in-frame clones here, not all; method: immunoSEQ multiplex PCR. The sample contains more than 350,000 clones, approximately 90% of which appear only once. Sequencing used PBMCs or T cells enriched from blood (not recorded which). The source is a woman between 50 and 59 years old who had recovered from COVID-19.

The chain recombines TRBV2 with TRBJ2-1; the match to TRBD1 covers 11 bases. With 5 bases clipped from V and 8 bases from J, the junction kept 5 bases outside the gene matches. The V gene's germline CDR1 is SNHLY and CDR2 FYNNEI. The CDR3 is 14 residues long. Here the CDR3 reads CASSPWTGGDEQFF. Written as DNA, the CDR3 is TGTGCCAGCAGTCCGTGGACAGGGGGCGATGAGCAGTTCTTC. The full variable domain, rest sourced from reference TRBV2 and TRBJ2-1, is EPEVTQTPSHQVTQMGQEVILRCVPISNHLYFYWYRQILGQKVEFLVSFYNNEISEKSEIFDDQFSVERPDGSNFTLKIRSTKLEDSAMYFCASSPWTGGDEQFFGPGTRLTVL.

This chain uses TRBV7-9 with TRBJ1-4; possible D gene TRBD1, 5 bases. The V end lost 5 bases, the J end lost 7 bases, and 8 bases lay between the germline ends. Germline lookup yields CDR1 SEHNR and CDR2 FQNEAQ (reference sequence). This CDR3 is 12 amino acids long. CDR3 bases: TGTGCCAGCAGCAGCAGGGCTGAAAAACTGTTTTTT. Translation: CASSSRAEKLFF. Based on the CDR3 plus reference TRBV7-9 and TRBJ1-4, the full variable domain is DTGVSQNPRHKITKRGQNVTFRCDPISEHNRLYWYRQTLGQGPEFLTYFQNEAQLEKSRLLSDRFSAERPKGSFSTLEIQRTEQGDSAMYLCASSSRAEKLFFGSGTQLSVL.

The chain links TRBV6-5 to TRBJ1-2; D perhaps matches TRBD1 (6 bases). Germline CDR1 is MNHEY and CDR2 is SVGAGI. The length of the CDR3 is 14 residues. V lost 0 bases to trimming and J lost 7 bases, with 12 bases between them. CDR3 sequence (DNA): TGTGCCAGCAGTTACTCGAACAGGGTGGGTGGCTACACCTTC. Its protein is CASSYSNRVGGYTF.

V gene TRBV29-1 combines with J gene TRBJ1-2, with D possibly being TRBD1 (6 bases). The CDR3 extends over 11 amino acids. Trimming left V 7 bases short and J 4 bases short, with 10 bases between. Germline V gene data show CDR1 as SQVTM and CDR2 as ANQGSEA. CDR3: CSAGESYGYTF. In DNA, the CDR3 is TGCAGCGCAGGGGAATCCTATGGCTACACCTTC.

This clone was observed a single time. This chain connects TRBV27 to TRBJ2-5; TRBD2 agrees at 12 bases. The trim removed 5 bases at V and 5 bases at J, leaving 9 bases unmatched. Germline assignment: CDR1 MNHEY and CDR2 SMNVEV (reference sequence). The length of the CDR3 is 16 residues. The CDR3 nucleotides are TGTGCCAGCAGTGAACTAGCGGGGGGTCCTGGGGAGACCCAGTACTTC. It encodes CASSELAGGPGETQYF.

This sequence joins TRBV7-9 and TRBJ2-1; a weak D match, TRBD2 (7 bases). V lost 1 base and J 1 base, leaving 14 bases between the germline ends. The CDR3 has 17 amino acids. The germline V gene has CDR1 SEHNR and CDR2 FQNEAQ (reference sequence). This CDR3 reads CASSLVGGLTSYNEQFF. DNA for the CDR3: TGTGCCAGCAGCTTAGTCGGGGGGCTTACGTCCTACAATGAGCAGTTCTTC.

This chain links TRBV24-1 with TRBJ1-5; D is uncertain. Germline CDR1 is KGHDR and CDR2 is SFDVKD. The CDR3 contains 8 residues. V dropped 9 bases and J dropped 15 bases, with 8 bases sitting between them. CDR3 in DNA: TGTGCCACCCTTCCCGGGCATTTT. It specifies CATLPGHF.

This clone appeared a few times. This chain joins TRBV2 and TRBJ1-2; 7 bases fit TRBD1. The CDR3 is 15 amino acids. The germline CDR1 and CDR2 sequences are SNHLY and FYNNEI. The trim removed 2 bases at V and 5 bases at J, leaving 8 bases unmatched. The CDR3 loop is CASSELVAGGYGYTF. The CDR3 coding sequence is TGTGCCAGCAGTGAACTCGTTGCAGGGGGTTATGGCTACACCTTC.

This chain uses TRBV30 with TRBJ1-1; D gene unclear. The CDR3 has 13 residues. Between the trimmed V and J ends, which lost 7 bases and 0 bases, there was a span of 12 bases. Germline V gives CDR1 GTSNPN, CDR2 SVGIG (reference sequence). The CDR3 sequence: CALGLAVNTEAFF. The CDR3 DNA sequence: TGTGCCTTGGGGTTAGCGGTGAACACTGAAGCTTTCTTT.

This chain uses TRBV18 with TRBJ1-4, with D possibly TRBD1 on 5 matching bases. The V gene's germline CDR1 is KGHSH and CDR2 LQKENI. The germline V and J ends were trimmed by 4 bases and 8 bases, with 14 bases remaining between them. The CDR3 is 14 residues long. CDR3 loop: CASSLQGGKEKLFF. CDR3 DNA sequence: TGTGCCAGCTCACTCCAGGGAGGTAAAGAAAAACTGTTTTTT.

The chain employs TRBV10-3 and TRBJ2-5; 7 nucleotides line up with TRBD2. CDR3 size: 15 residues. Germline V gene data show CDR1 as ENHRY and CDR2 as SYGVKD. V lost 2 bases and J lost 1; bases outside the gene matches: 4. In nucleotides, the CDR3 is TGTGCCATCAGTGAGAGCGCTAGCGGCCAAGAGACCCAGTACTTC. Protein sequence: CAISESASGQETQYF.

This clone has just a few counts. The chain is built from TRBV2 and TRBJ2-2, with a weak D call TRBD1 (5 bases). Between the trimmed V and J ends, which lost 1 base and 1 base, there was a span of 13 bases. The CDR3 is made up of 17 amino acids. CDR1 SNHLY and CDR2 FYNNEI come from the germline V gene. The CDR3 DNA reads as TGTGCCAGCAGTGAAGTAGGCGGTAGGGGGAACACCGGGGAGCTGTTTTTT. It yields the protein CASSEVGGRGNTGELFF. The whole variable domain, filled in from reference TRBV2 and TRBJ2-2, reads EPEVTQTPSHQVTQMGQEVILRCVPISNHLYFYWYRQILGQKVEFLVSFYNNEISEKSEIFDDQFSVERPDGSNFTLKIRSTKLEDSAMYFCASSEVGGRGNTGELFFGEGSRLTVL.

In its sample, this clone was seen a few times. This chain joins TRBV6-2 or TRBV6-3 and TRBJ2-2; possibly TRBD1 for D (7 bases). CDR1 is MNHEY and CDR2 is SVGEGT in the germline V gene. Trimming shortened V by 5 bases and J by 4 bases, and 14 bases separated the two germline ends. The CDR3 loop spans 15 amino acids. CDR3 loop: CASSPPGGITGELFF. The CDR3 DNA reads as TGTGCCAGCAGTCCCCCAGGGGGGATCACCGGGGAGCTGTTTTTT.

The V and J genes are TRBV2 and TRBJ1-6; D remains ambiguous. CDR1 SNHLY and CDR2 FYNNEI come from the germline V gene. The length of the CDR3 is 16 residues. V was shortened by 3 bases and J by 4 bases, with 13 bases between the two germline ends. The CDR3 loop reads CASSDFREAYNSPLHF. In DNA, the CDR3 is TGTGCCAGCAGTGATTTCCGGGAAGCATATAATTCACCCCTCCACTTT.

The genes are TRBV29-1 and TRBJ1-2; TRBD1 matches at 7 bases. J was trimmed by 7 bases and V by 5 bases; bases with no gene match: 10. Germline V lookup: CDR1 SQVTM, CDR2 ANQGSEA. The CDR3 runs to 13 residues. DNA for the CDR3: TGCAGCGTTCCCCGGGACAGTTATAGTGGCTACACCTTC. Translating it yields CSVPRDSYSGYTF.

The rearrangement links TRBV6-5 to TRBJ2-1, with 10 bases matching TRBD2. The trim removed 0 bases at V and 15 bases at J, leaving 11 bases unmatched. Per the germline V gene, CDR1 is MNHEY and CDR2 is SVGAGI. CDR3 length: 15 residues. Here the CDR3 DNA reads TGTGCCAGCAGTTACTCGAGGCTAGCGGGGGCATATTTGTTCTTC. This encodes CASSYSRLAGAYLFF.

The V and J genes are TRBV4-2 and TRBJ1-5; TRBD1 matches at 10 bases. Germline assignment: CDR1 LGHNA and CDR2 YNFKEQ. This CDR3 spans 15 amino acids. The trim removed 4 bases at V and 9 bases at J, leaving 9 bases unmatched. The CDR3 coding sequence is TGTGCCAGCAGCCCAGATCGGACAGGGGGTCGGCCCCAGCATTTT. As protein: CASSPDRTGGRPQHF.

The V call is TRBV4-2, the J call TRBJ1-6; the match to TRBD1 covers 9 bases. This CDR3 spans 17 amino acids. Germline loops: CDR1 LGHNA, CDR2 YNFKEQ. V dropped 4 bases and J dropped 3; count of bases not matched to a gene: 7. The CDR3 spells CASSRETGQGYNSPLHF. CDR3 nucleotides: TGTGCCAGCAGCCGGGAGACGGGACAGGGCTATAATTCACCCCTCCACTTT.

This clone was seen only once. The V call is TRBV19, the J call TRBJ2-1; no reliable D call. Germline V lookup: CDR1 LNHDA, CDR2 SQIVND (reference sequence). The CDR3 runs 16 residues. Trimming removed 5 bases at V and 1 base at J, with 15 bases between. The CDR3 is CASSGSGGKSYNEQFF. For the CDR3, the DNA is TGTGCCAGTAGTGGTTCGGGTGGCAAGTCCTACAATGAGCAGTTCTTC.

CDR3 loop: CASSYSTGIKDTGELFF. CDR3 nucleotide sequence: TGTGCCAGCAGTTACTCCACGGGTATTAAGGACACCGGGGAGCTGTTTTTT. V usage is TRBV6-2 or TRBV6-3 and J usage is TRBJ2-2; the D is unclear. V dropped 0 bases and J dropped 3 bases, with 14 bases sitting between them. In germline, CDR1 is MNHEY, CDR2 SVGEGT. This CDR3 has 17 amino acids.

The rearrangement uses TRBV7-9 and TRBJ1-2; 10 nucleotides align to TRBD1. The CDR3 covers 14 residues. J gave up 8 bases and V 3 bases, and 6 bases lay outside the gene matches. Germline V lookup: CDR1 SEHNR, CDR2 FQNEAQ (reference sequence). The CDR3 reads CASSFLGTGAGYTF. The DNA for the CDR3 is TGTGCCAGCAGCTTCCTCGGGACAGGGGCCGGCTACACCTTC.

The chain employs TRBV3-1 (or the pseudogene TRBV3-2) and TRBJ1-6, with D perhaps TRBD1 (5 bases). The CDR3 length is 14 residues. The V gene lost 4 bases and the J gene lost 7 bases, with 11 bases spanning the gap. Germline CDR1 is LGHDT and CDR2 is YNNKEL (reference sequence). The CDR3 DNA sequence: TGTGCCAGCAGCCCGGGACTGAAGAATTCACCCCTCCACTTT. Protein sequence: CASSPGLKNSPLHF.

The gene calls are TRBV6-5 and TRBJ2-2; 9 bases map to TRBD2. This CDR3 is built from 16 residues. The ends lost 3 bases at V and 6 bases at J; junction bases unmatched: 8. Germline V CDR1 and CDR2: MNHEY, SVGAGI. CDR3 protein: CASSYSGGGRPGELFF. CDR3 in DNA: TGTGCCAGCAGTTATAGCGGGGGTGGCCGTCCCGGGGAGCTGTTTTTT.

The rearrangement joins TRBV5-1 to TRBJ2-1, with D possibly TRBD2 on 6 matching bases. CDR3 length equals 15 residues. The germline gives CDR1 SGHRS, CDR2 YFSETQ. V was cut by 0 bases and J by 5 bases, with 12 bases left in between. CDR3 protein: CASSLEGRYNNEQFF. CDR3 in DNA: TGCGCCAGCAGCTTGGAGGGGAGGTACAACAATGAGCAGTTCTTC.

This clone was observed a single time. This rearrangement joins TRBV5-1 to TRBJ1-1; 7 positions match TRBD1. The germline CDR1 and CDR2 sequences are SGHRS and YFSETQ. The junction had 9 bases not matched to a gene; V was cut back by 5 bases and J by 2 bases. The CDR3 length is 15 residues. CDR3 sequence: CASSLRQGVNTEAFF. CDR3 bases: TGCGCCAGCAGTCTTCGACAGGGTGTAAACACTGAAGCTTTCTTT.

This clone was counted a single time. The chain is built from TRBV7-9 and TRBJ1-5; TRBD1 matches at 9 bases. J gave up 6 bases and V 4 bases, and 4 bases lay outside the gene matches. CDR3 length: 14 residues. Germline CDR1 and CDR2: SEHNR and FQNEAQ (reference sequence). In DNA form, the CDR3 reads TGTGCCAGCAGCTCACAGGGGGCCCGTCAGCCCCAGCATTTT. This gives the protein CASSSQGARQPQHF.

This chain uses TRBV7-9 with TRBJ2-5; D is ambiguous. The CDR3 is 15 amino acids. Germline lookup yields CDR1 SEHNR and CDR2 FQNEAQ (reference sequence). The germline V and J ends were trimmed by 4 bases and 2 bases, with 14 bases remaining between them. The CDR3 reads CASSSRLVRQETQYF. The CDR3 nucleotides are TGTGCCAGCAGCTCGAGGCTGGTACGGCAAGAGACCCAGTACTTC.

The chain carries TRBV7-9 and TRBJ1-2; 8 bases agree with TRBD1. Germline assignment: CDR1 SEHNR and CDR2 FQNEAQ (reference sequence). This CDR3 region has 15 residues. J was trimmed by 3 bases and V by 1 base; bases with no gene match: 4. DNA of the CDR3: TGTGCCAGCAGCTTAGAAACAGGGGGGTACTATGGCTACACCTTC. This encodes CASSLETGGYYGYTF.

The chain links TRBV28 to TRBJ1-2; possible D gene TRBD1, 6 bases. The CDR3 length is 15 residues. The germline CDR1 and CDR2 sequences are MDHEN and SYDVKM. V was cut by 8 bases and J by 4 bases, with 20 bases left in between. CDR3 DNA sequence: TGTGCCAGCCATCCCGGGACATCACGCGGCTATGGCTACACCTTC. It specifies CASHPGTSRGYGYTF.

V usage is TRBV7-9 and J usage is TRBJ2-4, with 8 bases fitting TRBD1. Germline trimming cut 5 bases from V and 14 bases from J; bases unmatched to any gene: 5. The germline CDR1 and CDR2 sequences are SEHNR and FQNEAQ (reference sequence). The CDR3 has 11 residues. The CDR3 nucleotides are TGTGCCAGCAGCCGACAGGGGCTGGAGTACTTC. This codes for CASSRQGLEYF. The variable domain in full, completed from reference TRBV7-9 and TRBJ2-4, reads DTGVSQNPRHKITKRGQNVTFRCDPISEHNRLYWYRQTLGQGPEFLTYFQNEAQLEKSRLLSDRFSAERPKGSFSTLEIQRTEQGDSAMYLCASSRQGLEYFGAGTRLSVL.

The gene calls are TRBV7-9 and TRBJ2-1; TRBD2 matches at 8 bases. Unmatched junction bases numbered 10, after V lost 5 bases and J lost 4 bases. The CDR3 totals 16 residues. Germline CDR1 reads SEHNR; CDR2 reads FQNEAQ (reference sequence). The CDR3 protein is CASSPPNSGVYNEQFF. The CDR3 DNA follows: TGTGCCAGCAGCCCCCCCAATAGCGGGGTTTACAATGAGCAGTTCTTC. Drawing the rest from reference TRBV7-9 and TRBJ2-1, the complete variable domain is DTGVSQNPRHKITKRGQNVTFRCDPISEHNRLYWYRQTLGQGPEFLTYFQNEAQLEKSRLLSDRFSAERPKGSFSTLEIQRTEQGDSAMYLCASSPPNSGVYNEQFFGPGTRLTVL.